The source of this T cell receptor beta chain is a study of blood T cell repertoires in COVID-19. Across the whole study: Specimens from acute and convalescent COVID-19 originated in the United States, Italy and Spain. Sources were T cells, B-cell-depleted T cells, or PBMCs; the material itself was cDNA or gDNA.

Measured with immunoSEQ multiplex PCR; TCRdb has only the in-frame clones, and not every one. The profile shows about 71,000 clones, 88% of them singletons. Germline V gene sequence: CDR1 SNHLY, CDR2 FYNNEI. Deletions cut 4 bases from V and 6 bases from J, with 6 bases between. There are 11 residues in the CDR3. This TCR came from a human donor in a cohort sampled during active COVID-19. V gene TRBV2 combines with J gene TRBJ1-2, with D uncertain. Sequenced: peripheral blood. The chain's CDR3 is CASSGGDGYTF. CDR3 in DNA: TGTGCCAGCAGTGGGGGAGATGGCTACACCTTC.